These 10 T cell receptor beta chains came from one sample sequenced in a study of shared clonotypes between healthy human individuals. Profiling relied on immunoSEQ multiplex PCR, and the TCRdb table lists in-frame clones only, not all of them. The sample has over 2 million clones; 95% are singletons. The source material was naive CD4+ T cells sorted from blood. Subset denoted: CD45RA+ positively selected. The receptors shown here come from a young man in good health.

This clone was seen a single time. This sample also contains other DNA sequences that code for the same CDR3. CDR3 sequence (DNA): TGTGCCTGGAGTGTATGGGGTGGCAATCAGCCCCAGCATTTT. Protein: CAWSVWGGNQPQHF. The chain joins TRBV30 to TRBJ1-5; D gene unclear. This CDR3 region has 14 residues. Trimming took off 0 bases at V and 2 bases at J, with 8 bases between the two ends. Germline CDR1 is GTSNPN and CDR2 is SVGIG (reference sequence).

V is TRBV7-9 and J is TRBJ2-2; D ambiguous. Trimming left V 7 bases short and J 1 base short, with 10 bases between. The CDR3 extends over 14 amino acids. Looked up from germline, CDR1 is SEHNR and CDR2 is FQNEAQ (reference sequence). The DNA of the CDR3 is TGTGCCAGCACCGGTCCGGTGAACACCGGGGAGCTGTTTTTT. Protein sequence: CASTGPVNTGELFF.

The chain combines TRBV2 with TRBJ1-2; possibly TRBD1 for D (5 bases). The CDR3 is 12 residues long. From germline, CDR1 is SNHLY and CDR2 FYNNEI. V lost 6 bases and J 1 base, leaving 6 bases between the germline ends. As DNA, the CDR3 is TGTGCCAGCAGACAGGATAACTATGGCTACACCTTC. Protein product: CASRQDNYGYTF.

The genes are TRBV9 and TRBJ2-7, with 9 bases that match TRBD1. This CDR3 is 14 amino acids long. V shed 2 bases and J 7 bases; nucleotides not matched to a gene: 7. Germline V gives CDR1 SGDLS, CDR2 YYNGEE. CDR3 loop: CASSVGTGGAEQYF. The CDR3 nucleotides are TGTGCCAGCAGCGTCGGCACAGGGGGCGCGGAGCAGTACTTC. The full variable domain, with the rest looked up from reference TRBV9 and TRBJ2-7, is DSGVTQTPKHLITATGQRVTLRCSPRSGDLSVYWYQQSLDQGLQFLIQYYNGEERAKGNILERFSAQQFPDLHSELNLSSLELGDSALYFCASSVGTGGAEQYFGPGTRLTVT.

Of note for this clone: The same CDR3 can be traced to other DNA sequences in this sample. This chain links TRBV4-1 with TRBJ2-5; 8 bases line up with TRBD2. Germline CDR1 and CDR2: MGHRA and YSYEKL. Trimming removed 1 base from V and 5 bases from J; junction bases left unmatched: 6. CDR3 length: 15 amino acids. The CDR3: CASSQVGLAGETQYF. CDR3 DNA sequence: TGCGCCAGCAGCCAAGTAGGACTAGCCGGGGAGACCCAGTACTTC.

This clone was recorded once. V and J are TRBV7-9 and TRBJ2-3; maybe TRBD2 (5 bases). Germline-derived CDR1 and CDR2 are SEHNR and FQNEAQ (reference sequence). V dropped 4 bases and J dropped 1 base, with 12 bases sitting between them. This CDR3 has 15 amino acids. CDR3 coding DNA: TGTGCCAGCAGCTACGGGCGGACTGGCACAGATACGCAGTATTTT. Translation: CASSYGRTGTDTQYF.

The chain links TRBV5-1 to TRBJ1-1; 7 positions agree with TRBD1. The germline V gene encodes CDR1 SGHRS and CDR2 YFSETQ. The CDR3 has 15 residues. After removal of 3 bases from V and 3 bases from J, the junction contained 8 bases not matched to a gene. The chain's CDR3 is CASSSHPTGDTEAFF. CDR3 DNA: TGCGCCAGCAGCTCGCACCCCACAGGGGACACTGAAGCTTTCTTT.

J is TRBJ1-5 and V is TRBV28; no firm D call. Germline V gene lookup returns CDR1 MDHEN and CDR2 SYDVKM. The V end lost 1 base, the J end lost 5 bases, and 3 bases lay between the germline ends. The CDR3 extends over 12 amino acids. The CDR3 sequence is CASSLYYQPQHF. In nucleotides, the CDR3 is TGTGCCAGCAGTTTATATTATCAGCCCCAGCATTTT.

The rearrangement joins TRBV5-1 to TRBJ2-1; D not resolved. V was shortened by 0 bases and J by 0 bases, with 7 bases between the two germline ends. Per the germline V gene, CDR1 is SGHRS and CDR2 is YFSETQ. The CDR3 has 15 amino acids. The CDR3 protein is CASSLASVSYNEQFF. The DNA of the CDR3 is TGCGCCAGCAGCTTGGCCAGTGTCTCCTACAATGAGCAGTTCTTC.

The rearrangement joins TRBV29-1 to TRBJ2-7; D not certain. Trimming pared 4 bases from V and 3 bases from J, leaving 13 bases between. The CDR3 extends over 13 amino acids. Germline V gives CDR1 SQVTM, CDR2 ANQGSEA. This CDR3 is CSVGGRNYYEQYF. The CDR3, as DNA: TGCAGCGTTGGTGGCAGAAACTACTACGAGCAGTACTTC.